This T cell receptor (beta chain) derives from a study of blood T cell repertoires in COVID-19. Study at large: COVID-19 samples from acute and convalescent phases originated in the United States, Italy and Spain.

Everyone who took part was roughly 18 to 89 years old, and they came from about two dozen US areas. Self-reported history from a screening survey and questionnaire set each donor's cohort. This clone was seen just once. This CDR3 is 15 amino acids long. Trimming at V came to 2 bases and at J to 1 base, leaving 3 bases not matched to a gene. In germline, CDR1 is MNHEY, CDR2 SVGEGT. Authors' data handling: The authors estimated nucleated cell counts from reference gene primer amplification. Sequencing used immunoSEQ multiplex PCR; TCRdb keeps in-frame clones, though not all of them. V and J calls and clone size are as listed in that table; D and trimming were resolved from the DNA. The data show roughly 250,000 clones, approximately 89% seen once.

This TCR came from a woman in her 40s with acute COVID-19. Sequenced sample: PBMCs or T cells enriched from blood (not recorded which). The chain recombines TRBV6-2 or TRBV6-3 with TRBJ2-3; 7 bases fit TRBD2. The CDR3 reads CASSYGAGGTDTQYF. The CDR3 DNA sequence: TGTGCCAGCAGTTACGGGGCGGGAGGCACAGATACGCAGTATTTT.